The present TCR beta chain was sequenced within a study of T cell responses to AZD1222 COVID-19 vaccine. Looking at the study overall: Some second doses came at about 4 weeks and others at about 12 weeks; these were pooled.

TCRdb keeps only in-frame clones here, not all; method: immunoSEQ multiplex PCR. In the table there are around 120,000 clones, 70% to 90% of which are singletons. General study results and limits: Vaccine-associated CD4 TCRs ranged over spike, dominating at 160-218 and 743-854. Most donors were white British and more were female, and clonal diversity was possibly underestimated.

This CDR3 is built from 15 residues. After removal of 5 bases from V and 5 bases from J, the junction contained 6 bases not matched to a gene. The germline CDR1 and CDR2 sequences are SEHNR and FQNEAQ (reference sequence). With respect to this clone: The antigen is unknown.

The specimen was peripheral blood, collected on day 0 of AZD1222 vaccination. The V call is TRBV7-9, the J call TRBJ2-7, with 13 bases that match TRBD2. The sequence was obtained from an adult in good health. The CDR3 DNA is TGTGCCAGCAGCCAGACGGGACTAGCGGGACACGAGCAGTACTTC. Translating gives CASSQTGLAGHEQYF.